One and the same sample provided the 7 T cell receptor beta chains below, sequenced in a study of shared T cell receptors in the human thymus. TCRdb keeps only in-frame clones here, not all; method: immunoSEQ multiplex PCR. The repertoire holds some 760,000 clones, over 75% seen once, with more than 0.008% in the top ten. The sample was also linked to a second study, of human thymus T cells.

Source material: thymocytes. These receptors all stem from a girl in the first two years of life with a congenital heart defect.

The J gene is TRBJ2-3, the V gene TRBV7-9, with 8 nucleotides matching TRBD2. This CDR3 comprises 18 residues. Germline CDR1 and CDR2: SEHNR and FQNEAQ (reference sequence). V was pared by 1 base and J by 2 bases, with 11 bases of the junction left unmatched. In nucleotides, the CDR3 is TGTGCCAGCAGCTTAGTCGGTGTTGCGGGGGGCCTCACAGATACGCAGTATTTT. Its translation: CASSLVGVAGGLTDTQYF.

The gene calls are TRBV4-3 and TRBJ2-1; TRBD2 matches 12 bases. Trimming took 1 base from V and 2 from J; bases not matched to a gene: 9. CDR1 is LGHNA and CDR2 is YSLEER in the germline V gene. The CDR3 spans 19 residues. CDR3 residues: CASSQARLAGGSPYNEQFF. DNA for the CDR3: TGCGCCAGCAGCCAAGCGAGGCTAGCGGGGGGGTCTCCCTACAATGAGCAGTTCTTC.

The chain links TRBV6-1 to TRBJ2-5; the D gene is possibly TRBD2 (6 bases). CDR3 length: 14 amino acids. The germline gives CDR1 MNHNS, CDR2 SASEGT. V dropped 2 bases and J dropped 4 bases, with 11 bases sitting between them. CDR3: CASSEPDGGETQYF. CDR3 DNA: TGTGCCAGCAGTGAACCTGACGGGGGAGAGACCCAGTACTTC.

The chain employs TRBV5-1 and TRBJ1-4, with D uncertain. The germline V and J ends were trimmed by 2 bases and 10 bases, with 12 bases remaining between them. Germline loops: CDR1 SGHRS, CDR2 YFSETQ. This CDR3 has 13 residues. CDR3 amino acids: CASSFGPRGKLFF. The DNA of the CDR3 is TGCGCCAGCAGCTTCGGACCGCGGGGAAAACTGTTTTTT. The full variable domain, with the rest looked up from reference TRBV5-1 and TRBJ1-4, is KAGVTQTPRYLIKTRGQQVTLSCSPISGHRSVSWYQQTPGQGLQFLFEYFSETQRNKGNFPGRFSGRQFSNSRSEMNVSTLELGDSALYLCASSFGPRGKLFFGSGTQLSVL.

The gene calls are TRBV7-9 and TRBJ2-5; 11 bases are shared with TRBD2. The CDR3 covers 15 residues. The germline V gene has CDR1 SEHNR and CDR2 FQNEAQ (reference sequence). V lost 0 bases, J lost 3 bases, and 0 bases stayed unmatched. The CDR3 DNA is TGTGCCAGCAGCTTAGCGGGACTAGCGGAAGAGACCCAGTACTTC. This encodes CASSLAGLAEETQYF.

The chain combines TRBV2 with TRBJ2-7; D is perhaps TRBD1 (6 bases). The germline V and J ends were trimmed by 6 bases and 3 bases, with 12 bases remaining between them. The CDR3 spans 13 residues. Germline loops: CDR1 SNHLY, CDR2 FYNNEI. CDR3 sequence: CASSRQEFYEQYF. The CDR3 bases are TGTGCCAGCAGCCGACAGGAGTTCTACGAGCAGTACTTC. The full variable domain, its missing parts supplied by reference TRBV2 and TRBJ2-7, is EPEVTQTPSHQVTQMGQEVILRCVPISNHLYFYWYRQILGQKVEFLVSFYNNEISEKSEIFDDQFSVERPDGSNFTLKIRSTKLEDSAMYFCASSRQEFYEQYFGPGTRLTVT.

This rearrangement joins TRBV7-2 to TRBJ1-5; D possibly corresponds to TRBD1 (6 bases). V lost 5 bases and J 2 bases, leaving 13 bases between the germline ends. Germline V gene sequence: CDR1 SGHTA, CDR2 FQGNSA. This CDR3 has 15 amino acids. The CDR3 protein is CASSPQGNGNQPQHF. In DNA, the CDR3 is TGTGCCAGCAGCCCACAGGGAAATGGCAATCAGCCCCAGCATTTT.